A single sample is the source of the 16 T cell receptor beta chains below, sequenced in a study of cytomegalovirus exposure and HLA in healthy donors. TCRdb's copy holds only in-frame clones and misses some; the assay was immunoSEQ multiplex PCR. The sample records 150,000 to 200,000 clones, roughly 82% being singletons. Material for sequencing was PBMCs. These receptors all stem from a woman under 30 in good health and CMV-seronegative.

This chain links TRBV5-5 with TRBJ1-6; D perhaps matches TRBD1 (5 bases). The CDR3 extends over 16 amino acids. Germline CDR1 is SGHKS and CDR2 is YYEKEE (reference sequence). V dropped 0 bases and J dropped 3 bases, with 10 bases sitting between them. CDR3 in amino acids: CASSLVGGDYNSPLHF. CDR3 sequence (DNA): TGTGCCAGCAGCTTGGTTGGGGGGGACTATAATTCACCCCTCCACTTT.

The chain carries TRBV2 and TRBJ2-5, with 7 bases identical to TRBD2. CDR3 length equals 16 residues. V lost 6 bases to trimming and J lost 3 bases; unmatched junction nucleotides: 13. CDR1 is SNHLY and CDR2 is FYNNEI in the germline V gene. DNA of the CDR3: TGTGCCAGCAGGGCGAGGGGAGGGAATTTCGAAGAGACCCAGTACTTC. Translated: CASRARGGNFEETQYF. Full variable domain (rest looked up from reference TRBV2 and TRBJ2-5): EPEVTQTPSHQVTQMGQEVILRCVPISNHLYFYWYRQILGQKVEFLVSFYNNEISEKSEIFDDQFSVERPDGSNFTLKIRSTKLEDSAMYFCASRARGGNFEETQYFGPGTRLLVL.

This chain links TRBV6-1 with TRBJ1-1; D gene unclear. CDR3 length: 14 amino acids. With 7 bases removed from V and 0 bases from J, the gap between germline ends came to 12 bases. Germline CDR1 reads MNHNS; CDR2 reads SASEGT. The CDR3 DNA sequence: TGTGCCAGCATGAAGACTAGTGTGAACACTGAAGCTTTCTTT. Protein product: CASMKTSVNTEAFF.

This clone was seen a handful of times. CDR3 sequence: CASRRDEYNEQFF. The DNA of the CDR3 is TGCGCCAGCAGGCGGGATGAATACAATGAGCAGTTCTTC. The V and J genes are TRBV10-2 and TRBJ2-1, with a possible D match to TRBD2 (6 bases). The germline gives CDR1 WSHSY, CDR2 SAAADI. The V end lost 6 bases, the J end lost 4 bases, and 10 bases lay between the germline ends. This CDR3 is built from 13 residues.

Note on this clone: Other nucleotide sequences in the sample specify the same CDR3. The genes are TRBV2 and TRBJ1-3, with TRBD1 matching over 8 bases. V lost 4 bases to trimming and J lost 4 bases; unmatched junction nucleotides: 3. This CDR3 has 14 residues. Per germline, CDR1 SNHLY and CDR2 FYNNEI. The CDR3 loop is CASSGQGLGNTIYF. For the CDR3, the DNA is TGTGCCAGCAGTGGACAGGGGTTAGGAAACACCATATATTTT.

The CDR3 DNA reads as TGTGCCAGCAGCTCATTAGCGGGGGGGTACAATGAGCAGTTCTTC. Encoded protein: CASSSLAGGYNEQFF. The gene calls are TRBV7-6 and TRBJ2-1, with TRBD2 matching 11 bases. Per germline, CDR1 SGHVS and CDR2 FNYEAQ. With 4 bases clipped from V and 4 bases from J, the junction kept 3 bases outside the gene matches. The CDR3 runs to 15 residues.

This clone has just one count. The gene calls are TRBV5-1 and TRBJ1-1, with 8 nucleotides matching TRBD1. The CDR3 length is 14 residues. V trimming: 4 bases; J trimming: 5 bases; junction bases outside the gene matches: 7. CDR1 is SGHRS and CDR2 is YFSETQ in the germline V gene. CDR3 loop: CASSPTQGATEAFF. The CDR3 nucleotides read TGCGCCAGCAGCCCTACCCAGGGGGCGACTGAAGCTTTCTTT.

The chain is built from TRBV23-1 and TRBJ1-1, with D hard to call. TRBV23-1 is designated an ORF whose function remains uncertain. The CDR3 loop spans 15 amino acids. Between the trimmed V and J ends, which lost 2 bases and 3 bases, there was a span of 13 bases. CDR3 sequence: CASSQPGSLHTEAFF. CDR3 sequence (DNA): TGCGCCAGCAGTCAACCAGGATCTCTCCACACTGAAGCTTTCTTT.

This CDR3 is CASSLGPAGEETQYF. The CDR3 coding sequence is TGCGCCAGCAGCTTGGGGCCCGCGGGGGAAGAGACCCAGTACTTC. V and J are TRBV5-1 and TRBJ2-5; 7 positions agree with TRBD2. The ends lost 0 bases at V and 3 bases at J; junction bases unmatched: 5. CDR1 SGHRS and CDR2 YFSETQ come from the germline V gene. The CDR3 is made up of 15 amino acids.

CDR3 residues: CASSLDIDSSNTEAFF. CDR3 sequence (DNA): TGTGCCAGCAGCTTGGATATCGACAGTTCGAACACTGAAGCTTTCTTT. The gene calls are TRBV5-6 and TRBJ1-1, with D perhaps matching TRBD1 (5 bases). This CDR3 region has 16 residues. Trimming shortened V by 0 bases and J by 1 base, and 13 bases separated the two germline ends. The germline V gene encodes CDR1 SGHDT and CDR2 YYEEEE.

V is TRBV7-6 and J is TRBJ1-4, with TRBD1 matching 8 bases. The V gene end was trimmed by 4 bases and the J gene end by 4 bases; junction bases not matched to a gene: 8. The germline gives CDR1 SGHVS, CDR2 FNYEAQ. The CDR3 runs 16 residues. CDR3 sequence: CASSSPGGGGNEKLFF. The CDR3 DNA reads as TGTGCCAGCAGCTCCCCAGGGGGCGGGGGTAATGAAAAACTGTTTTTT. Looking up the rest from reference TRBV7-6 and TRBJ1-4 gives the full variable domain: GAGVSQSPRYKVTKRGQDVALRCDPISGHVSLYWYRQALGQGPEFLTYFNYEAQQDKSGLPNDRFSAERPEGSISTLTIQRTEQRDSAMYRCASSSPGGGGNEKLFFGSGTQLSVL.

The chain is built from TRBV6-5 and TRBJ2-5; 9 bases are a match to TRBD1. Germline V gene sequence: CDR1 MNHEY, CDR2 SVGAGI. The CDR3 has 13 amino acids. V shed 6 bases and J 5 bases; nucleotides not matched to a gene: 4. The CDR3, as DNA: TGTGCCAGCAGACAGGGGGCTAGGGAGACCCAGTACTTC. This codes for CASRQGARETQYF.

This rearrangement joins TRBV7-9 to TRBJ2-1, with 10 bases aligning to TRBD2. V lost 5 bases and J lost 4; bases outside the gene matches: 8. CDR3 size: 16 residues. Germline CDR1 is SEHNR and CDR2 is FQNEAQ (reference sequence). The CDR3 spells CASSLSGLAEYNEQFF. CDR3 sequence (DNA): TGTGCCAGCAGCCTTTCAGGACTAGCGGAATACAATGAGCAGTTCTTC.

The V gene is TRBV5-1, the J gene TRBJ2-2; 11 bases align to TRBD1. J was trimmed by 2 bases and V by 6 bases; bases with no gene match: 3. This CDR3 spans 15 amino acids. CDR1 and CDR2 (germline): SGHRS, YFSETQ. The CDR3 DNA is TGCGCCAGCACGGACAGGGGGCTTAACACCGGGGAGCTGTTTTTT. This translates into CASTDRGLNTGELFF.

The chain links TRBV27 to TRBJ2-1; D might be TRBD1 (6 bases). V shed 3 bases and J shed 10 bases, with 16 bases lying between them. CDR3 length: 14 amino acids. The germline V gene encodes CDR1 MNHEY and CDR2 SMNVEV (reference sequence). The CDR3 nucleotides read TGTGCCAGCAGTTTCACAGGGCCGGTGAAGGAGCAGTTCTTC. Translated: CASSFTGPVKEQFF.

The J gene is TRBJ1-1, the V gene TRBV29-1; D may be TRBD1 (5 bases). Germline CDR1 and CDR2: SQVTM and ANQGSEA. The germline V and J ends were trimmed by 3 bases and 2 bases, with 19 bases remaining between them. The CDR3 runs to 16 residues. CDR3 loop: CSVDRATGGINTEAFF. The CDR3 coding sequence is TGCAGCGTTGATCGAGCGACGGGGGGGATCAACACTGAAGCTTTCTTT.